This TCR beta chain emerged from a study of T cell responses to AZD1222 COVID-19 vaccine. General study findings and limits: Clonal diversity was possibly underestimated, and white British individuals and females predominated among donors. Regions 160-218 and 743-854 held dominance among vaccine-associated CD4 TCRs, which spanned spike. Within unmutated variant regions lay the reported targets of nearly half of spike-specific TCRs.

J gave up 0 bases and V 4 bases, and 10 bases lay outside the gene matches. The CDR3 is made up of 19 amino acids. Germline loops: CDR1 SGHAT, CDR2 FQNNGV. Points on this clone: The target antigen is unknown.

Profiled with immunoSEQ multiplex PCR; TCRdb holds only in-frame clones, not every one. The sample contains about 150,000 clones, 91% of which appear only once. The specimen comprised peripheral blood, sampled 28 days after the second AZD1222 dose. V gene TRBV11-2 combines with J gene TRBJ2-6, with 9 positions matching TRBD1. The clonotype was recovered from an adult who received the AZD1222 COVID-19 vaccine. DNA for the CDR3: TGTGCCAGCAGCTCTTATATCGGGACAGGGAGCTCTGGGGCCAACGTCCTGACTTTC. Translation gives CASSSYIGTGSSGANVLTF.